The entry that follows covers one T cell receptor (beta chain) sequence. Its target is unknown. This sample was taken from a study of CD8+ T cells in alopecia areata. Across the study: Affected scalp percentage gauged treated patients' severity. Points from the study as a whole: The treated group had a single nonresponder, limiting CD8+ expansion-response conclusions. Many expanded lesional clones persisted during tofacitinib (in both scalp and blood).

Per the germline V gene, CDR1 is SGHRS and CDR2 is YFSETQ. This CDR3 contains 14 residues. Trimming removed 0 bases at V and 4 bases at J, with 9 bases between. TCR sequencing used cDNA made by reverse transcription of extracted RNA. Assay used: immunoSEQ multiplex PCR; TCRdb lists only in-frame clones, some missing. Here the sample spans about 270,000 clones, about three fifths being singletons. Described treatment: oral pan-JAK inhibitor, 5-10 mg twice daily. This receptor was obtained from a human donor with alopecia areata. The specimen was CD4+ T cells sorted from blood, collected at approximately week 51, from a patient treated with tofacitinib. V and J are TRBV5-1 and TRBJ2-3; tentatively, D is TRBD2 (6 bases). This chain's CDR3 is CASSLDPGADTQYF. DNA for the CDR3: TGCGCCAGCAGCTTGGACCCGGGGGCAGATACGCAGTATTTT.